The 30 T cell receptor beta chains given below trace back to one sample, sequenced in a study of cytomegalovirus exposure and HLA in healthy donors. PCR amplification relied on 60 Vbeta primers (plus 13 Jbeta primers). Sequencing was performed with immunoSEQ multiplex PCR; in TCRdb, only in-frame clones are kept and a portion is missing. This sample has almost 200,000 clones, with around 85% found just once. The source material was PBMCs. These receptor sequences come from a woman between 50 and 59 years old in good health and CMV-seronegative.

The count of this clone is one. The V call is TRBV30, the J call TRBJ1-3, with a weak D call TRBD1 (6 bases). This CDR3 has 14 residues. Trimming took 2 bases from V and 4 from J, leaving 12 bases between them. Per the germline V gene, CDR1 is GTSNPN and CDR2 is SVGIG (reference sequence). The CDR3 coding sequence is TGTGCCTGGAGTCAGGGTGGGGGCGGAAACACCATATATTTT. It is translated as CAWSQGGGGNTIYF.

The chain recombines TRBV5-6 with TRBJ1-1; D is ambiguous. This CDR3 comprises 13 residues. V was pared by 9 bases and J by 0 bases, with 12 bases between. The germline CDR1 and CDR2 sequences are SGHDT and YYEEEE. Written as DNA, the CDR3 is TGTGCCACCTCCCCAGGCATGAACACTGAAGCTTTCTTT. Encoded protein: CATSPGMNTEAFF. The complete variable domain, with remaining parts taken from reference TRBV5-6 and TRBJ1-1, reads DAGVTQSPTHLIKTRGQQVTLRCSPKSGHDTVSWYQQALGQGPQFIFQYYEEEERQRGNFPDRFSGHQFPNYSSELNVNALLLGDSALYLCATSPGMNTEAFFGQGTRLTVV.

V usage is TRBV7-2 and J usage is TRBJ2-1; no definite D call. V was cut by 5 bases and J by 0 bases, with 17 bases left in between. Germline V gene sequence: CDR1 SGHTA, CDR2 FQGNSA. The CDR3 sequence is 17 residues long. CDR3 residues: CASSLHPAGYSYNEQFF. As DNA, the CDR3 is TGTGCCAGCAGCCTTCATCCCGCCGGTTACTCCTACAATGAGCAGTTCTTC.

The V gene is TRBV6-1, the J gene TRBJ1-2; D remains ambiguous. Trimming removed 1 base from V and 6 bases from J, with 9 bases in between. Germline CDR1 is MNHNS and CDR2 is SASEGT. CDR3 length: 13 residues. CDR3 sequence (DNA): TGTGCCAGCAGTGAAGAGAGCGGGGATGGCTACACCTTC. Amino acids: CASSEESGDGYTF.

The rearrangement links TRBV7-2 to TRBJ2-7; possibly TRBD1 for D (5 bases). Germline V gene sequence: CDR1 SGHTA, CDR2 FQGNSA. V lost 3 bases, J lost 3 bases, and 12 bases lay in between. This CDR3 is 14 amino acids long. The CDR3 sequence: CASSLDLGLYEQYF. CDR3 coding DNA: TGTGCCAGCAGCTTGGATTTGGGGCTCTACGAGCAGTACTTC.

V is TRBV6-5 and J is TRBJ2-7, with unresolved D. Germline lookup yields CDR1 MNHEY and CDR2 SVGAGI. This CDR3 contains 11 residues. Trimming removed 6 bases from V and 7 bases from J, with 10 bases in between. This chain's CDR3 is CASSTRSEQYF. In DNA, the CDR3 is TGTGCCAGCAGCACCCGCAGTGAGCAGTACTTC.

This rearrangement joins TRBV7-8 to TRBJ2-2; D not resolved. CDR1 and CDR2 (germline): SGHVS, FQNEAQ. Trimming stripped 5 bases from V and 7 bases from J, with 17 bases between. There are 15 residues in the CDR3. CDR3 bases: TGTGCCAGCAGCCGTGCGGAACACCCGATCGGGGAGCTGTTTTTT. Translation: CASSRAEHPIGELFF. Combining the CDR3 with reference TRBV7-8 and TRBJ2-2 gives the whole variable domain GAGVSQSPRYKVAKRGQDVALRCDPISGHVSLFWYQQALGQGPEFLTYFQNEAQLDKSGLPSDRFFAERPEGSVSTLKIQRTQQEDSAVYLCASSRAEHPIGELFFGEGSRLTVL.

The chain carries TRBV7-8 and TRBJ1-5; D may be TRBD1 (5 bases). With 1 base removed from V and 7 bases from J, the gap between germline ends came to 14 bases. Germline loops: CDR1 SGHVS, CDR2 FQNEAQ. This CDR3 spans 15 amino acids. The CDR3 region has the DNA TGTGCCAGCAGCTTAGAATTTAGGGGCGGCCAGCCCCAGCATTTT. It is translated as CASSLEFRGGQPQHF.

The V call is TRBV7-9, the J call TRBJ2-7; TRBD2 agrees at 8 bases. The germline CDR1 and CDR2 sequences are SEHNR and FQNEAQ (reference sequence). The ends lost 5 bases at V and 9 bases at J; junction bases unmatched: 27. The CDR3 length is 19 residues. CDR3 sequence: CASSNSGELFRDLLGGQYF. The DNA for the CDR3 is TGTGCCAGCAGCAATAGCGGGGAGTTGTTTCGGGACTTACTAGGGGGGCAGTACTTC. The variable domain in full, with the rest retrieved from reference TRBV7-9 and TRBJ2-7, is DTGVSQNPRHKITKRGQNVTFRCDPISEHNRLYWYRQTLGQGPEFLTYFQNEAQLEKSRLLSDRFSAERPKGSFSTLEIQRTEQGDSAMYLCASSNSGELFRDLLGGQYFGPGTRLTVT.

CDR3 residues: CASSVAGTPSSYEQYF. The CDR3 nucleotides are TGTGCCAGCAGCGTAGCGGGGACTCCTTCATCCTACGAGCAGTACTTC. This sequence joins TRBV9 and TRBJ2-7; D perhaps matches TRBD2 (6 bases). The CDR3 spans 16 residues. Germline CDR1 is SGDLS and CDR2 is YYNGEE. Trimming took 0 bases from V and 1 from J, leaving 14 bases between them.

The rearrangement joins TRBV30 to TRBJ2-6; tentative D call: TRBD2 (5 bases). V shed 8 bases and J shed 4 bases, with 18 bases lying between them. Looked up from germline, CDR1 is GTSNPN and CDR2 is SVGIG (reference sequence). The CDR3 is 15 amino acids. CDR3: CATSGVRSGANVLTF. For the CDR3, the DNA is TGTGCCACGTCCGGGGTACGCTCCGGGGCCAACGTCCTGACTTTC.

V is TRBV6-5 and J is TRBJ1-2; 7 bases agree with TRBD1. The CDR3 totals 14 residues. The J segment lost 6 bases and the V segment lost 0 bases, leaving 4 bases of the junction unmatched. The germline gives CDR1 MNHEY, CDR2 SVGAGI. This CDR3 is CASSYSVRGHGYTF. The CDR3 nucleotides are TGTGCCAGCAGTTACTCGGTGAGGGGGCATGGCTACACCTTC.

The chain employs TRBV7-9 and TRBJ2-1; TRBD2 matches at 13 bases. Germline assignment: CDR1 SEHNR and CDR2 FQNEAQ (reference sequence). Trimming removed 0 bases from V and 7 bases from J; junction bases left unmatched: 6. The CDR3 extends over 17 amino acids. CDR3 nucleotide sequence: TGTGCCAGCAGCTTAGCTATGAGGACTAGCGGGAGAAATGAGCAGTTCTTC. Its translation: CASSLAMRTSGRNEQFF. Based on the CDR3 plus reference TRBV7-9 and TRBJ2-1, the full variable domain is DTGVSQNPRHKITKRGQNVTFRCDPISEHNRLYWYRQTLGQGPEFLTYFQNEAQLEKSRLLSDRFSAERPKGSFSTLEIQRTEQGDSAMYLCASSLAMRTSGRNEQFFGPGTRLTVL.

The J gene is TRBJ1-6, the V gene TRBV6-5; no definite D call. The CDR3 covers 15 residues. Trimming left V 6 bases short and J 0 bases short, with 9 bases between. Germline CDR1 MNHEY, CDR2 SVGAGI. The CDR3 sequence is CASRSGSSYNSPLHF. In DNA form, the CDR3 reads TGTGCCAGCAGATCAGGAAGCTCCTATAATTCACCCCTCCACTTT.

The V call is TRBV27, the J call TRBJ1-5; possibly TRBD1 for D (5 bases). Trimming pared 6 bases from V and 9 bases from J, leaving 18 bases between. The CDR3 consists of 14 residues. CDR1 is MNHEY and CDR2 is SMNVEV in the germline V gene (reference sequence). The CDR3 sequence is CASRMQGRGRPQHF. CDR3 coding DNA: TGTGCCAGCAGAATGCAGGGTCGGGGGAGGCCCCAGCATTTT.

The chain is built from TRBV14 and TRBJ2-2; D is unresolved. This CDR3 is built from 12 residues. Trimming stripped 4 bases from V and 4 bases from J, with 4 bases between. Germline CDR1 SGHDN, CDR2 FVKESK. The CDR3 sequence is CASSRPTGELFF. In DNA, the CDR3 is TGTGCCAGCAGCCGGCCCACCGGGGAGCTGTTTTTT.

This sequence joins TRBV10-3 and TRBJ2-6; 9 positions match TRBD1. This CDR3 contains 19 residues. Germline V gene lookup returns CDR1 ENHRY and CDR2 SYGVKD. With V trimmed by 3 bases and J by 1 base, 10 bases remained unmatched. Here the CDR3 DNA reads TGTGCCATCAGTGAAGGGGTCCGGGACAGGGTATCTGGGGCCAACGTCCTGACTTTC. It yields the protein CAISEGVRDRVSGANVLTF.

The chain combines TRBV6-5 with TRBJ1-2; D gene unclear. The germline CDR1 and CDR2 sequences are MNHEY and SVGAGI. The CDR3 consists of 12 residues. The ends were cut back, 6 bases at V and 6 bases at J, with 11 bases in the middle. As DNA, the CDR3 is TGTGCCAGCAGCACGATGGGCCATGGCTACACCTTC. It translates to CASSTMGHGYTF.

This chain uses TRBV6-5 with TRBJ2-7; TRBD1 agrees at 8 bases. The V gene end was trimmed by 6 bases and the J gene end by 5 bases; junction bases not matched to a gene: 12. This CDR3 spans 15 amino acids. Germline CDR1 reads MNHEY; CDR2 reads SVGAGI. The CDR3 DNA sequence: TGTGCCAGCAGCCCCGGACAGGGTGTATCCCACGAGCAGTACTTC. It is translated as CASSPGQGVSHEQYF.

The CDR3 bases are TGTGCCAGCAGCGAAATCACTACGTCGCCAGATACGCAGTATTTT. Translation gives CASSEITTSPDTQYF. The chain employs TRBV11-2 and TRBJ2-3; D gene ambiguous. Germline CDR1 and CDR2: SGHAT and FQNNGV. The CDR3 covers 15 residues. Deletions cut 5 bases from V and 4 bases from J, with 16 bases between.

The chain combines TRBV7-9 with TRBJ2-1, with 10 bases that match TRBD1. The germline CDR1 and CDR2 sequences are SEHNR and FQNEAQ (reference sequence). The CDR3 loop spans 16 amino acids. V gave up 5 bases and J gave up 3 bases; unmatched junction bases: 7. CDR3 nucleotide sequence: TGTGCCAGCAGCGCGACAGGGGGCGCGATCTACAATGAGCAGTTCTTC. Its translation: CASSATGGAIYNEQFF.

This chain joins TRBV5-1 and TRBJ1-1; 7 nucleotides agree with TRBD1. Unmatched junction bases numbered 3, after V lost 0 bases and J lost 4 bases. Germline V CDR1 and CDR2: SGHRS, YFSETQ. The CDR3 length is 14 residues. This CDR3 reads CASSLDSGGTEAFF. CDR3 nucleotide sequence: TGCGCCAGCAGCTTGGACTCAGGGGGCACTGAAGCTTTCTTT.

The CDR3 nucleotides are TGTGCCATCAGTGATGGCGGGGGGACCTACGAGCAGTACTTC. Residues: CAISDGGGTYEQYF. This sequence joins TRBV10-3 and TRBJ2-7; the match to TRBD2 covers 8 bases. J was trimmed by 2 bases and V by 3 bases; bases with no gene match: 3. This CDR3 spans 14 amino acids. The germline V gene has CDR1 ENHRY and CDR2 SYGVKD.

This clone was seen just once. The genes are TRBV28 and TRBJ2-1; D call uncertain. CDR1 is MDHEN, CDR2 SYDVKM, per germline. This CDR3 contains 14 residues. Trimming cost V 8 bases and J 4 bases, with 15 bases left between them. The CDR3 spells CASQPGNDYNEQFF. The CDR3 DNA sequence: TGTGCCAGCCAACCAGGAAATGATTACAATGAGCAGTTCTTC.

The CDR3, as DNA: TGTGCCAGCAGCGTAGGACCAACAGAGAATGAAAAACTGTTTTTT. Residues: CASSVGPTENEKLFF. The rearrangement links TRBV9 to TRBJ1-4, with D hard to call. The V and J ends lost 0 bases and 5 bases respectively, with 11 bases between them. The CDR3 is 15 residues long. Germline assignment: CDR1 SGDLS and CDR2 YYNGEE.

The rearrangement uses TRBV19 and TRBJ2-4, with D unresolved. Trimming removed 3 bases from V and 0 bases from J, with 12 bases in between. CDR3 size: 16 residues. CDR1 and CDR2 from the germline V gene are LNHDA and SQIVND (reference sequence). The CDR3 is CASSIGQRLAKNIQYF. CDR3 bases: TGTGCCAGTAGTATTGGTCAGAGACTAGCCAAAAACATTCAGTACTTC.

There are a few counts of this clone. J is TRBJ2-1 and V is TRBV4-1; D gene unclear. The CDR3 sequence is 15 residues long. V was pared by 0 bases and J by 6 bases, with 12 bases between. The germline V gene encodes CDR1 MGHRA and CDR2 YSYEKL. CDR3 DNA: TGCGCCAGCAGCCAAGAAATTCAGGCTTTCAATGAGCAGTTCTTC. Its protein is CASSQEIQAFNEQFF.

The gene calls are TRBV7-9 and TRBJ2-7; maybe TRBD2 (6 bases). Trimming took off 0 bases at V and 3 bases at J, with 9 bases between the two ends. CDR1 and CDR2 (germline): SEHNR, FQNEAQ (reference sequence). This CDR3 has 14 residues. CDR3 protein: CASSLAGLSYEQYF. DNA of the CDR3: TGTGCCAGCAGCTTAGCGGGACTGAGCTACGAGCAGTACTTC.

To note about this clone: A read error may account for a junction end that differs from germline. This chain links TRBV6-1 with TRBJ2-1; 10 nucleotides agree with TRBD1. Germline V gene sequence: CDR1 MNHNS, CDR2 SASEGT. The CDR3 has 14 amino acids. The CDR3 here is CASREDRGRVEQFF. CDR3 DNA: TGTGCCAGCAGAGAAGACAGGGGGCGGGTTGAGCAGTTCTTC.

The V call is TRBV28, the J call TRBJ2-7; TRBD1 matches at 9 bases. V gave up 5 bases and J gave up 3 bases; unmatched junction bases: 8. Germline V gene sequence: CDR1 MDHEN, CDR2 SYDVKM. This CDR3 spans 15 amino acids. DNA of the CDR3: TGTGCCAGCAGTAATCCCGGGACAGGGCGCTACGAGCAGTACTTC. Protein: CASSNPGTGRYEQYF.